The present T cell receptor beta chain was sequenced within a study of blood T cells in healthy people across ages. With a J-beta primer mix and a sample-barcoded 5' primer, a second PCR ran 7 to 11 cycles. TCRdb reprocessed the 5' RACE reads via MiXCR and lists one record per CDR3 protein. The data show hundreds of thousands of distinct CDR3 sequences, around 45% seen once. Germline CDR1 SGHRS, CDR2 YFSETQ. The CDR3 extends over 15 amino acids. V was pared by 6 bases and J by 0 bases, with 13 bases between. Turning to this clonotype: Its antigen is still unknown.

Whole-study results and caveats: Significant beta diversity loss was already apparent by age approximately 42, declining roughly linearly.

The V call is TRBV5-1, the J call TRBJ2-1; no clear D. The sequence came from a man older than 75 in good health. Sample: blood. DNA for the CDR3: TGCGCCAGCACCCCCGGGCAGAGCTCCTACAATGAGCAGTTCTTC. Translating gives CASTPGQSSYNEQFF.